This T cell receptor (beta chain) was sequenced in a study of early T cells in non-severe SARS-CoV-2 infection. Researchers attached unique molecular identifiers to individual cDNA molecules. Using its own MiXCR run on the 5' RACE reads, TCRdb lists one record per CDR3 protein. The data show fewer than 75,000 distinct CDR3 sequences, roughly a fifth seen once. The V segment lost 6 bases and the J segment 5 bases; nucleotides outside the gene matches: 15. This CDR3 region has 16 residues. This clonotype was observed many times. The sequence came from an adult who was a healthcare worker with PCR-confirmed SARS-CoV-2 infection or an uninfected control (not recorded which). The J gene is TRBJ2-5, the V gene TRBV12-3 or TRBV12-4, with 7 bases fitting TRBD1. This specimen was whole blood, taken at baseline. CDR3 in DNA: TGTGCCAGCAGCCTTCAGCCAGGGGGTCCGATGGAGACCCAGTACTTC. Residues: CASSLQPGGPMETQYF.